What follows describes a single TCR beta chain. The method was immunoSEQ multiplex PCR; TCRdb's version includes in-frame clones alone and lacks a portion of them. The data contain 60,000 to 85,000 clones, about 92% of them singletons. The record originates from a study of control samples from healthy donors and cancer patients. There are 13 residues in the CDR3. V was trimmed by 3 bases and J by 3 bases, leaving 9 bases between them. Germline V gene lookup returns CDR1 MDHEN and CDR2 SYDVKM. The chain couples TRBV28 to TRBJ2-7, with D perhaps matching TRBD2 (6 bases). The receptor was derived from a woman aged 60-75 years in good health. The specimen sequenced was blood. In DNA form, the CDR3 reads TGTGCCAGCAGTTTGGGGGACTTCTACGAGCAGTACTTC. It encodes CASSLGDFYEQYF.